Given below is one T cell receptor (beta chain) in context. The antigen is undetermined. Libraries were prepared by immunoSEQ multiplex PCR; TCRdb keeps only in-frame clonotypes and omits some of them. The sample lists roughly 180,000 clones; around 90% were seen once. This record comes from a study of T cell responses to AZD1222 COVID-19 vaccine. Broader study findings: Donors, mostly white British, included more females; clonal diversity was possibly underestimated. Two AZD1222 doses significantly raised spike-specific TCR breadth and depth over controls.

Deletions cut 5 bases from V and 3 bases from J, with 14 bases between. This CDR3 contains 14 residues. Per the germline V gene, CDR1 is SEHNR and CDR2 is FQNEAQ (reference sequence). The chain recombines TRBV7-9 with TRBJ2-7, with no clear D. The sequencing used peripheral blood, collected on day 0 of AZD1222 vaccination. This sequence originates from an adult in good health. CDR3 sequence: CASSPSRQNYEQYF. The DNA for the CDR3 is TGTGCCAGCAGCCCTAGTCGGCAGAACTACGAGCAGTACTTC.